This record concerns one T cell receptor (beta chain) sequence. Its matching antigen is unknown. Germline V gene data show CDR1 as LNHDA and CDR2 as SQIVND (reference sequence). V lost 5 bases and J 2 bases, leaving 9 bases between the germline ends. This CDR3 is 13 amino acids long. TEMRA cells were FACS-enriched and CD8+ and CD4+ T cells negatively isolated. The authors reverse transcribed roughly 0.5 to 1 ug RNA with random hexamers. Across 54 Vbeta and 13 Jbeta, TCR beta CDR3 was amplified with immunoSEQ multiplex PCR. TCRdb fed the immunoSEQ multiplex PCR reads into MiXCR, producing one record per CDR3 protein. Of approximately 180,000 distinct CDR3 sequences in the sample, 75% to 95% are singletons; the top ten hold 0.087%. This specimen comes from a study of CD8 T cells in Susac syndrome. Study overall: At the time their blood was drawn, patients with Susac syndrome were either therapy-naive, on corticosteroids (with some of them also receiving intravenous immunoglobulin), or on intravenous immunoglobulin alone. General study findings and limits: The CD4+ T cell repertoires in Susac syndrome did not show any clonal expansion.

The material sequenced was CD4+ T cells from PBMCs. The TCR sequence derives from a human donor with Susac syndrome. The chain links TRBV19 to TRBJ2-5, with a tentative D call TRBD2 (5 bases). The CDR3 sequence is CASSGSSQETQYF. The CDR3 nucleotides read TGTGCCAGTAGTGGGAGTTCTCAAGAGACCCAGTACTTC.